The 2 T cell receptor beta chains below come from one sample, sequenced in a study of blood T cells in healthy people across ages. Together with a sample-barcoded 5' primer, a J-beta primer mix was included in a second PCR lasting roughly 6 to 12 cycles. TCRdb re-analysed the 5' RACE reads in MiXCR, keeping a single row per CDR3 protein. The repertoire consists of some 1,500,000 distinct CDR3 sequences, with approximately 43% occurring once and the leading ten covering just over 4%. Sequenced sample: blood. The receptors here all came from a woman aged 18-29 years in good health.

The chain has TRBV7-2 and TRBJ2-1, with D perhaps matching TRBD1 or TRBD2 (8 bases each). V shed 5 bases and J shed 2 bases, with 16 bases lying between them. Germline V CDR1 and CDR2: SGHTA, FQGNSA. This CDR3 region has 16 residues. The CDR3 coding sequence is TGTGCCAGCAGCCCAGGACAGGGACTAGCCTACAATGAGCAGTTCTTC. Translation: CASSPGQGLAYNEQFF. The entire variable domain, with the rest obtained from reference TRBV7-2 and TRBJ2-1, is as follows: GAGVSQSPSNKVTEKGKDVELRCDPISGHTALYWYRQSLGQGLEFLIYFQGNSAPDKSGLPSDRFSAERTGGSVSTLTIQRTQQEDSAVYLCASSPGQGLAYNEQFFGPGTRLTVL.

The V gene is TRBV25-1, the J gene TRBJ2-1; D possibly matches TRBD1 or TRBD2 (6 bases each). V was cut by 5 bases and J by 1 base, with 21 bases left in between. CDR1 is MGHDK, CDR2 SYGVNS, per germline. This CDR3 has 18 amino acids. Here the CDR3 reads CASSLQGIAVGSYNEQFF. CDR3 coding DNA: TGTGCCAGCAGTCTGCAGGGGATAGCGGTAGGATCCTACAATGAGCAGTTCTTC.